Listed here are 14 T cell receptor beta chains from one sample, sequenced in a study of graft-versus-host responses after intestinal transplantation. No antigen has been identified for these receptors. Using immunoSEQ multiplex PCR, the repertoire was profiled, and TCRdb retains in-frame clones only, with some absent. The sample consists of 55,000 to 75,000 clones, approximately 80% of them appearing once. The sample here was unstimulated CD4+ T cells sorted from spleen or lymph node cells, taken before transplant. The receptors originated from a human donor who was the organ donor for an intestinal transplant.

The chain has TRBV2 and TRBJ1-5; the D gene is possibly TRBD1 (6 bases). From germline, CDR1 is SNHLY and CDR2 FYNNEI. This CDR3 has 14 residues. With 3 bases removed from V and 6 bases from J, the gap between germline ends came to 12 bases. CDR3 sequence reads: CASSDLGRGQPQHF. CDR3 bases: TGTGCCAGCAGTGATCTTGGCAGGGGTCAGCCCCAGCATTTT.

This clone was detected only once. The chain is built from TRBV6-5 and TRBJ1-2; 7 bases are shared with TRBD1. Germline loops: CDR1 MNHEY, CDR2 SVGAGI. V was pared by 2 bases and J by 5 bases, with 2 bases of the junction left unmatched. The CDR3 covers 13 residues. CDR3 sequence (DNA): TGTGCCAGCAGTTACGGCAGGGGGTATGGCTACACCTTC. It specifies CASSYGRGYGYTF.

The chain has TRBV7-3 and TRBJ2-1; 10 bases align to TRBD1. Germline V gene data show CDR1 as SGHTA and CDR2 as FQGTGA. This CDR3 has 14 residues. Trimming at V came to 0 bases and at J to 10 bases, leaving 3 bases not matched to a gene. CDR3 DNA: TGTGCCAGCAGCTTAACGGACAGGGGGACCGAGCAGTTCTTC. It yields the protein CASSLTDRGTEQFF.

This clone has just one count. This chain links TRBV27 with TRBJ1-6; 7 nucleotides agree with TRBD1. CDR1 is MNHEY, CDR2 SMNVEV, per germline (reference sequence). Trimming cost V 5 bases and J 7 bases; bases outside gene matches: 11. The CDR3 covers 16 residues. CDR3 in amino acids: CASSPFRDSRNSPLHF. The DNA of the CDR3 is TGTGCCAGCAGTCCCTTCCGGGACAGCCGGAATTCACCCCTCCACTTT.

V and J are TRBV28 and TRBJ2-7; a weak D match, TRBD1 (5 bases). V was clipped by 7 bases and J by 4 bases, with 8 bases between them. This CDR3 contains 11 residues. Germline assignment: CDR1 MDHEN and CDR2 SYDVKM. The chain's CDR3 is CASTDRYEQYV. The CDR3 DNA sequence: TGTGCCAGCACAGACAGATACGAGCAGTACGTC.

This rearrangement joins TRBV28 to TRBJ2-3, with 8 bases fitting TRBD1. The CDR3 sequence is 15 residues long. Germline CDR1 MDHEN, CDR2 SYDVKM. The V segment lost 4 bases and the J segment 2 bases; nucleotides outside the gene matches: 5. The CDR3: CASSSRTGLTDTQYF. CDR3 nucleotides: TGTGCCAGCAGTTCCAGGACAGGGCTCACAGATACGCAGTATTTT.

V gene TRBV28 combines with J gene TRBJ1-2; D gene unclear. Trimming pared 3 bases from V and 4 bases from J, leaving 12 bases between. Germline-derived CDR1 and CDR2 are MDHEN and SYDVKM. The CDR3 runs 14 residues. This CDR3 reads CASSLGSQSYGYTF. DNA for the CDR3: TGTGCCAGCAGTTTGGGCAGCCAAAGCTATGGCTACACCTTC.

The CDR3: CASRSGNWDTDTQYF. As DNA, the CDR3 is TGTGCCAGCAGGTCCGGGAACTGGGACACAGATACGCAGTATTTT. The chain has TRBV7-9 and TRBJ2-3; a weak D match, TRBD2 (5 bases). The germline V and J ends were trimmed by 6 bases and 2 bases, with 15 bases remaining between them. The CDR3 consists of 15 residues. Looked up from germline, CDR1 is SEHNR and CDR2 is FQNEAQ (reference sequence).

The chain uses TRBV28 and TRBJ1-1; the match to TRBD1 covers 8 bases. This CDR3 is built from 13 residues. The ends lost 6 bases at V and 5 bases at J; junction bases unmatched: 5. Germline V gene data show CDR1 as MDHEN and CDR2 as SYDVKM. The CDR3 region is CASRAQGATEAFF. The CDR3 DNA follows: TGTGCCAGCAGAGCCCAGGGGGCTACTGAAGCTTTCTTT.

The V gene is TRBV5-1, the J gene TRBJ1-2; a weak D match, TRBD1 (6 bases). Trimming stripped 5 bases from V and 3 bases from J, with 14 bases between. CDR1 is SGHRS and CDR2 is YFSETQ in the germline V gene. This CDR3 contains 14 residues. The CDR3 protein is CASSSGGADYGYTF. The DNA of the CDR3 is TGCGCCAGCAGTTCCGGGGGGGCCGACTATGGCTACACCTTC.

The sample holds a few counts of this clone. The chain carries TRBV6-1 and TRBJ2-5; the match to TRBD1 covers 9 bases. CDR3 length: 17 amino acids. Germline V gives CDR1 MNHNS, CDR2 SASEGT. Trimming took 0 bases from V and 5 from J; bases not matched to a gene: 10. CDR3 coding DNA: TGTGCCAGCAGTGAAGCGGGTTTCGGACAGGGGTTGGAGACCCAGTACTTC. Amino acids: CASSEAGFGQGLETQYF.

J is TRBJ2-1 and V is TRBV5-1, with 12 nucleotides matching TRBD2. The trim removed 0 bases at V and 4 bases at J, leaving 2 bases unmatched. Germline CDR1 SGHRS, CDR2 YFSETQ. The CDR3 has 16 amino acids. CDR3 nucleotide sequence: TGCGCCAGCAGCTTGGGACTAGCGGGGGCATACAATGAGCAGTTCTTC. It is translated as CASSLGLAGAYNEQFF. Variable domain in full (rest from reference TRBV5-1 and TRBJ2-1): KAGVTQTPRYLIKTRGQQVTLSCSPISGHRSVSWYQQTPGQGLQFLFEYFSETQRNKGNFPGRFSGRQFSNSRSEMNVSTLELGDSALYLCASSLGLAGAYNEQFFGPGTRLTVL.

This clone has just one count. In DNA form, the CDR3 reads TGTGCCAGCAGTTTGCAGGCGGCCAAAAACATTCAGTACTTC. Protein product: CASSLQAAKNIQYF. The chain links TRBV28 to TRBJ2-4; D not resolved. The CDR3 spans 14 residues. The germline CDR1 and CDR2 sequences are MDHEN and SYDVKM. Trimming cost V 3 bases and J 1 base, with 7 bases left between them.

The V call is TRBV6-5, the J call TRBJ1-2; 8 bases match TRBD1. Per germline, CDR1 MNHEY and CDR2 SVGAGI. V lost 2 bases and J lost 2; bases outside the gene matches: 4. This CDR3 has 15 amino acids. The CDR3 nucleotides read TGTGCCAGCAGTTACACCGGGACAGGAAACTATGGCTACACCTTC. Its translation is CASSYTGTGNYGYTF.